The source of this T cell receptor beta chain is a study of blood T cell repertoires in COVID-19. Sequenced by immunoSEQ multiplex PCR; TCRdb stores in-frame clones only, minus some. Found here are approximately 180,000 clones, 80% to 90% of them singletons; the top ten hold roughly 9.7%. V lost 4 bases, J lost 3 bases, and 10 bases lay in between. Looked up from germline, CDR1 is LGHDT and CDR2 is YNNKEL (reference sequence). This CDR3 has 14 residues. This clone was counted at least ten times. Sequencing was done on a sample of peripheral blood. This rearrangement joins TRBV3-1 (or the pseudogene TRBV3-2) to TRBJ1-5, with D tentatively TRBD1 (6 bases). The TCR comes from a human donor with active or convalescent COVID-19. The donor label of this sample is uncertain. The chain's CDR3 is CASSLGQLNQPQHF. The DNA of the CDR3 is TGTGCCAGCAGCCTCGGACAGCTCAATCAGCCCCAGCATTTT.